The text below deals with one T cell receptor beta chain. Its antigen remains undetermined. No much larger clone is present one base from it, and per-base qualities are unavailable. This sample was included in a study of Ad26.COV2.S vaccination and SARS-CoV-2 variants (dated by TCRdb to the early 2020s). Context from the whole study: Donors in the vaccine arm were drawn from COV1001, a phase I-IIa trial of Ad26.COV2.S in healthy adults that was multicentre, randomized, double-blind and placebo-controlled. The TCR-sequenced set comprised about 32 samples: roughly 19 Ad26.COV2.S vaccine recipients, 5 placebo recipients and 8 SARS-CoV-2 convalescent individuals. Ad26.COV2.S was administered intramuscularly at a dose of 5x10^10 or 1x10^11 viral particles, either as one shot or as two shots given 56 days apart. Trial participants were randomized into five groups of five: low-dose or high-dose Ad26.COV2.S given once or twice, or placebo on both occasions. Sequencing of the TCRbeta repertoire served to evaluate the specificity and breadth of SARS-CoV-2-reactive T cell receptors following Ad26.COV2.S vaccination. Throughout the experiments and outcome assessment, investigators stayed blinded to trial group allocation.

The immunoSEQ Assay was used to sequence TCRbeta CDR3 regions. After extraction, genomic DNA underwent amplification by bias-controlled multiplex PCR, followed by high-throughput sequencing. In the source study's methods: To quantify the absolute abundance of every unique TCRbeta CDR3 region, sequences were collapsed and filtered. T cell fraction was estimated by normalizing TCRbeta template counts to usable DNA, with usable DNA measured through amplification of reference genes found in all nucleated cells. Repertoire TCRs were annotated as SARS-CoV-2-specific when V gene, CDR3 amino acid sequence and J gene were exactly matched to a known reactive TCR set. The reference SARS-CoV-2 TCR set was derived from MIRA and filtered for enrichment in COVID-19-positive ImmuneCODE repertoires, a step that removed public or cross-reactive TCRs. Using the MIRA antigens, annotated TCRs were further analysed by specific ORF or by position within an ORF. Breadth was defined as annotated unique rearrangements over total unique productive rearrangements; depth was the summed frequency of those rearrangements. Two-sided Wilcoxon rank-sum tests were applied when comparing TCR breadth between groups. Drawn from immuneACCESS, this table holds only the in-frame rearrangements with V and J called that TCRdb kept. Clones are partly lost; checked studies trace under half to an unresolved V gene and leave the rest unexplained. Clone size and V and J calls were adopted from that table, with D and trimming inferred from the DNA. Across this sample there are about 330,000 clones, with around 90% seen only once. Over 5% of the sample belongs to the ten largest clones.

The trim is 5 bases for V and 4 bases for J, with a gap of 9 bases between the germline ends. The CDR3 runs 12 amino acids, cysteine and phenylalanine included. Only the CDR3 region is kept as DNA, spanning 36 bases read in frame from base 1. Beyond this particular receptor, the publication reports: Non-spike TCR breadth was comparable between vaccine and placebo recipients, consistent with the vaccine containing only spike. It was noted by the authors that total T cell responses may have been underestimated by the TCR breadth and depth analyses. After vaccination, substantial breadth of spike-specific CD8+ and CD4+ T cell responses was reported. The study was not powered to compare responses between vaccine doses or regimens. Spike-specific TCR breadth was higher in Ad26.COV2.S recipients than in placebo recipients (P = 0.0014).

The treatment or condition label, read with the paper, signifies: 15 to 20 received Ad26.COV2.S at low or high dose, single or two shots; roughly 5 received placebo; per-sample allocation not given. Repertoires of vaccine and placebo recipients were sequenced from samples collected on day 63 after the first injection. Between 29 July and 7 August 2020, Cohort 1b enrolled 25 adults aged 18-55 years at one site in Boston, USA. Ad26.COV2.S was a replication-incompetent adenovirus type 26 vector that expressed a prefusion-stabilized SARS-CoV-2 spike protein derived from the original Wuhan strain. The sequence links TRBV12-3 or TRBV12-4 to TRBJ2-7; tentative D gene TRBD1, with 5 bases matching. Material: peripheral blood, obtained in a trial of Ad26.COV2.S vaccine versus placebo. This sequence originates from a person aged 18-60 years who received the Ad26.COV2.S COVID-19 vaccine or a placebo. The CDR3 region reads CASSTQGYEQYF. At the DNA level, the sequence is TGTGCCAGCAGTACCCAGGGATACGAGCAGTACTTC.